A selection of T cell receptor beta chains follows, all from one sample in a study of blood T cell repertoires in COVID-19. Sequencing used immunoSEQ multiplex PCR; TCRdb keeps in-frame clones, though not all of them. In the table there are tens of thousands of clones, around 82% of which are singletons. What was sequenced was peripheral blood. These receptor sequences come from a man aged 50 to 60 with active or convalescent COVID-19. CDR3s include the opening cysteine and the closing phenylalanine or tryptophan. The D gene is left open where the match is weak. Size is stated for part of the rows, as once, few or many counts, or as a class when the clone is expanded.

V gene,J gene,D gene,clone size,CDR3 protein,CDR3 DNA
TRBV25-1,TRBJ2-7,TRBD2,NA,CASSRRAFSGAPYEQYF,TGTGCCAGCAGTAGGAGGGCGTTCAGCGGGGCCCCCTACGAGCAGTACTTC
TRBV28,TRBJ1-2,NA,once,CASSPYTF,TGTGCCAGCAGTCCATACACCTTC
TRBV6-6,TRBJ1-4,NA,NA,CASNGDEKLFF,TGTGCCAGCAACGGTGATGAAAAACTGTTTTTT
TRBV7-9,TRBJ1-1,NA,few,CASSPGVGRNTEAFF,TGTGCCAGCAGCCCCGGGGTAGGCAGGAACACTGAAGCTTTCTTT
TRBV3-1/TRBV3-2,TRBJ2-6,TRBD1,NA,CASSRQGSGANVLTF,TGTGCCAGCAGCCGACAGGGTTCGGGGGCCAACGTCCTGACTTTC
TRBV11-2,TRBJ2-5,TRBD2,NA,CASSLVRGGETQYF,TGTGCCAGCAGCTTAGTGCGGGGAGGGGAGACCCAGTACTTC
TRBV5-4,TRBJ2-1,TRBD2,once,CASSTGTSGGADEQFF,TGTGCCAGCAGCACCGGGACTAGCGGGGGGGCCGATGAGCAGTTCTTC
TRBV15,TRBJ2-5,NA,NA,CATSRGGGTETQYF,TGTGCCACCAGCAGGGGAGGTGGGACGGAGACCCAGTACTTC
TRBV5-1,TRBJ2-7,TRBD1,NA,CASSKDRGEQYF,TGCGCCAGCAGCAAGGACAGGGGGGAGCAGTACTTC
TRBV20-1,TRBJ1-2,NA,few,CSASSGWDGYTF,TGCAGTGCTAGTTCAGGGTGGGATGGCTACACCTTC
TRBV21-1,TRBJ2-5,NA,NA,CASSPDRGLQETQYF,TGTGCCAGCAGCCCGGACAGGGGGCTCCAAGAGACCCAGTACTTC
TRBV7-2,TRBJ1-5,NA,many,CASSPVRGQPQHF,TGTGCCAGCAGCCCGGTCCGCGGGCAGCCCCAGCATTTT
TRBV2,TRBJ1-2,NA,NA,CASSEQSHGYTF,TGTGCCAGCAGTGAACAGTCACATGGCTACACCTTC
TRBV4-2,TRBJ2-3,TRBD2,NA,CASSQDSGLAGDTQYF,TGTGCCAGCAGCCAAGATAGCGGGCTAGCGGGCGATACGCAGTATTTT
TRBV7-9,TRBJ2-3,TRBD2,NA,CASSWTSGGTDSTDTQYF,TGTGCCAGCAGCTGGACTAGCGGGGGAACGGATAGCACAGATACGCAGTATTTT
TRBV19,TRBJ2-7,TRBD2,NA,CASSIGRGSYEQYF,TGTGCCAGTAGTATAGGGCGGGGGTCCTACGAGCAGTACTTC
TRBV12-3/TRBV12-4,TRBJ1-4,NA,NA,CASSFSSEKLFF,TGTGCCAGCAGTTTCTCGAGTGAAAAACTGTTTTTT
TRBV6-5,TRBJ2-3,NA,NA,CASSSGVDTQYF,TGTGCCAGCAGCTCGGGGGTAGATACGCAGTATTTT
TRBV6-5,TRBJ1-1,NA,once,CASSYFAWTEAFF,TGTGCCAGCAGTTACTTCGCGTGGACTGAAGCTTTCTTT
TRBV2,TRBJ1-1,TRBD1,NA,CASSAGQSPEAFF,TGTGCCAGCAGTGCGGGACAGTCCCCTGAAGCTTTCTTT
TRBV28,TRBJ2-1,TRBD1,NA,CASSPGTGLYNEQFF,TGTGCCAGCAGCCCCGGGACAGGGTTATACAATGAGCAGTTCTTC
TRBV28,TRBJ1-2,NA,NA,CASSLPSLYYGYTF,TGTGCCAGCAGTTTACCGAGTCTTTACTATGGCTACACCTTC
TRBV3-1/TRBV3-2,TRBJ1-1,NA,NA,CASSQQGTTTEAFF,TGTGCCAGCAGCCAACAGGGGACAACCACTGAAGCTTTCTTT
TRBV19,TRBJ1-1,NA,few,CASSGQINTEAFF,TGTGCCAGTAGTGGTCAGATCAACACTGAAGCTTTCTTT
TRBV5-1,TRBJ1-1,TRBD1,NA,CASSPGQVVDEAFF,TGCGCCAGCAGCCCGGGACAGGTGGTTGATGAAGCTTTCTTT
TRBV7-9,TRBJ2-1,TRBD1,NA,CASSLTGGVDNEQFF,TGTGCCAGCAGCCTTACAGGGGGCGTGGACAATGAGCAGTTCTTC
TRBV9,TRBJ1-6,NA,NA,CASSASQNNSPLHF,TGTGCCAGCAGCGCATCACAGAACAATTCACCCCTCCACTTT
TRBV2,TRBJ2-7,TRBD2,NA,CASSEVGKSGGPYEQYF,TGTGCCAGCAGTGAAGTGGGAAAAAGCGGGGGGCCCTACGAGCAGTACTTC
TRBV28,TRBJ1-2,TRBD1,NA,CASSLSPGQDNYGYTF,TGTGCCAGCAGTTTATCCCCGGGACAGGATAACTATGGCTACACCTTC
TRBV7-2,TRBJ2-3,NA,NA,CASSLGARSPDTQYF,TGTGCCAGCAGCTTAGGGGCCAGGTCCCCAGATACGCAGTATTTT
TRBV5-1,TRBJ2-6,NA,few,CASSAGSTGANVLTF,TGCGCCAGCAGCGCCGGGAGTACTGGGGCCAACGTCCTGACTTTC
TRBV5-5,TRBJ2-4,TRBD2,NA,CASSSTGLAGGQVAKNIQYF,TGTGCCAGCAGCTCCACCGGACTAGCGGGGGGGCAGGTAGCCAAAAACATTCAGTACTTC
TRBV19,TRBJ1-5,NA,NA,CASSIPRYQPQHF,TGTGCCAGTAGTATTCCGAGATATCAGCCCCAGCATTTT
TRBV7-2,TRBJ2-5,TRBD2,NA,CASSFLVAGDQETQYF,TGTGCCAGCAGCTTCTTGGTAGCGGGGGATCAAGAGACCCAGTACTTC
TRBV19,TRBJ2-3,TRBD2,NA,CASRAPGLGNTQYF,TGTGCCAGTAGAGCTCCGGGACTAGGGAATACGCAGTATTTT
TRBV5-8,TRBJ2-3,TRBD1,NA,CASSYGTGKTDTQYF,TGTGCCAGCAGCTACGGGACAGGGAAAACAGATACGCAGTATTTT
TRBV5-1,TRBJ2-3,NA,NA,CASSLDPDTGTDTQYF,TGCGCCAGCAGCTTGGATCCCGACACGGGCACAGATACGCAGTATTTT
TRBV6-4,TRBJ2-1,NA,NA,CATGLQSLEQFF,TGTGCCACCGGATTACAGTCTTTGGAGCAGTTCTTC
TRBV27,TRBJ2-7,TRBD2,few,CATVRLAGGHEQYF,TGTGCCACCGTTAGACTAGCGGGGGGACACGAGCAGTACTTC
TRBV9,TRBJ1-2,NA,NA,CASSAQGDYGYTF,TGTGCCAGCAGCGCCCAGGGTGACTATGGCTACACCTTC
TRBV5-5,TRBJ2-7,TRBD1,once,CASSLGDRGFYEQYF,TGTGCCAGCAGCTTGGGGGACAGGGGGTTCTACGAGCAGTACTTC
TRBV10-2,TRBJ1-5,NA,NA,CATQQDRLSNQPQHF,TGCGCCACCCAACAGGACAGACTTAGCAATCAGCCCCAGCATTTT
TRBV3-1/TRBV3-2,TRBJ2-1,TRBD2,NA,CASSQDASGGGPLLF,TGTGCCAGCAGCCAAGATGCTAGCGGGGGGGGTCCCTTGCTCTTC
TRBV5-4,TRBJ2-5,TRBD2,once,CASSSDPGLAGRETQYF,TGTGCCAGCAGCTCGGATCCGGGACTAGCGGGGAGAGAGACCCAGTACTTC
TRBV5-6,TRBJ2-5,NA,NA,CASSLVEQETQYF,TGTGCCAGCAGCTTGGTTGAGCAAGAGACCCAGTACTTC
TRBV5-6,TRBJ1-6,NA,NA,CASSLAAAANNSPLHF,TGTGCCAGCAGCTTGGCCGCGGCAGCAAATAATTCACCCCTCCACTTT
TRBV5-1,TRBJ2-5,TRBD1,NA,CASRVSGTEKETQYF,TGCGCCAGCAGGGTCTCCGGGACAGAAAAAGAGACCCAGTACTTC
TRBV5-1,TRBJ1-3,TRBD1,NA,CASSLGQGAGNTIYF,TGCGCCAGCAGCTTGGGGCAGGGGGCTGGAAACACCATATATTTT
TRBV3-1/TRBV3-2,TRBJ1-1,NA,NA,CASSQSSANTEAFF,TGTGCCAGCAGCCAAAGCTCTGCGAACACTGAAGCTTTCTTT
TRBV19,TRBJ1-3,NA,NA,CASSIRTDSSGNTIYF,TGTGCCAGTAGTATTCGGACGGACAGCTCTGGAAACACCATATATTTT
TRBV30,TRBJ1-3,NA,NA,CAWSQGSGNTIYF,TGTGCCTGGAGTCAGGGCTCTGGAAACACCATATATTTT
TRBV4-2,TRBJ1-5,NA,NA,CASSQDGARTSNQPQHF,TGTGCCAGCAGCCAAGATGGGGCCAGGACTAGCAATCAGCCCCAGCATTTT
TRBV5-4,TRBJ1-2,TRBD1,NA,CASRRDRGANYGYTF,TGTGCCAGCAGACGGGACAGGGGCGCTAACTATGGCTACACCTTC
TRBV2,TRBJ1-1,NA,NA,CARNTKGGTEAFF,TGTGCCAGAAACACCAAGGGAGGGACTGAAGCTTTCTTT
TRBV6-5,TRBJ2-5,NA,NA,CASSYGTREQETQYF,TGTGCCAGCAGTTACGGGACAAGGGAACAAGAGACCCAGTACTTC
TRBV30,TRBJ1-5,NA,NA,CAWSLSVNQPQHF,TGTGCCTGGAGTTTGTCGGTGAATCAGCCCCAGCATTTT
TRBV20-1,TRBJ2-5,NA,NA,CSASILETQYF,TGCAGTGCTAGTATTCTAGAGACCCAGTACTTC
TRBV6-4,TRBJ2-1,TRBD2,once,CASSGTSGGANEQFF,TGTGCCAGCAGTGGGACTAGCGGGGGGGCCAATGAGCAGTTCTTC